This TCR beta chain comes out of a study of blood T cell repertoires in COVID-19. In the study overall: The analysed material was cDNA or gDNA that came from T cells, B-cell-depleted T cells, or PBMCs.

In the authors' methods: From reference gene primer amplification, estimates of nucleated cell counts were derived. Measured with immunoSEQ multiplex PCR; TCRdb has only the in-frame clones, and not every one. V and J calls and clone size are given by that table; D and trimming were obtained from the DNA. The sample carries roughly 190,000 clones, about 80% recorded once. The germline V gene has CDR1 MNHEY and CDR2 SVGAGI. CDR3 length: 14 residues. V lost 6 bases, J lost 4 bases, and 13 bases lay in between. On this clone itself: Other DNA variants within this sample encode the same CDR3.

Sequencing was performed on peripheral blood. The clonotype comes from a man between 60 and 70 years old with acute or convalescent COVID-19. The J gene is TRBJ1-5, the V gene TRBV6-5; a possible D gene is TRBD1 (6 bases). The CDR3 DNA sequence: TGTGCCAGCAGGCGAACAGGGAGAAATCAGCCCCAGCATTTT. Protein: CASRRTGRNQPQHF.